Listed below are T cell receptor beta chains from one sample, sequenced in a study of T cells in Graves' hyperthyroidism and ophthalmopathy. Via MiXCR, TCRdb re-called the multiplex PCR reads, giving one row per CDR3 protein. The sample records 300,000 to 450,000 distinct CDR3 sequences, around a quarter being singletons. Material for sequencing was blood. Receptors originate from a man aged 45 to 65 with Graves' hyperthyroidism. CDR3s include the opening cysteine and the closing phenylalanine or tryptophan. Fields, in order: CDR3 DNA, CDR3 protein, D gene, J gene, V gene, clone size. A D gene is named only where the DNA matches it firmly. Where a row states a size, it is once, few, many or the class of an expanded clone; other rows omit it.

DNA: TGTGCCAGCAGTTCTGCGGAAACAGCGAACACTGAAGCTTTCTTT
CDR3: CASSSAETANTEAFF
D: .
J: TRBJ1-1
V: TRBV6-5
size: .

DNA: TGTGCCAGCAGTGCTAGACTAGCGGGAGGCTACAATGAGCAGTTCTTC
CDR3: CASSARLAGGYNEQFF
D: TRBD2
J: TRBJ2-1
V: TRBV28
size: many

DNA: TGTGCCAGCAGTGATGCCGGGACTACATCGCGCACAGATACGCAGTATTTT
CDR3: CASSDAGTTSRTDTQYF
D: TRBD2
J: TRBJ2-3
V: TRBV2
size: .

DNA: TGTGCCAGTTCCGGGACTAGCGATGGAGATACGCAGTATTTT
CDR3: CASSGTSDGDTQYF
D: TRBD2
J: TRBJ2-3
V: TRBV9
size: few

DNA: TGTGCCAGTACCCCCCGAGGGAGTTGGAATGAGCAGTACTTC
CDR3: CASTPRGSWNEQYF
D: .
J: TRBJ2-7
V: TRBV19
size: .

DNA: TGTGCCAGCAGCTTAGGGGGACCCCAAGCGCCGAACACTGAAGCTTTCTTT
CDR3: CASSLGGPQAPNTEAFF
D: .
J: TRBJ1-1
V: TRBV7-6
size: .

DNA: TGCGCCAGCAGCTTGGCCGTTGTGACCTCCAATGAGCAGTTCTTC
CDR3: CASSLAVVTSNEQFF
D: .
J: TRBJ2-1
V: TRBV5-1
size: many

DNA: TGTGCCACCGGGGATGAGGGTAGCGGGAGTGATACGCAGTATTTT
CDR3: CATGDEGSGSDTQYF
D: TRBD2
J: TRBJ2-3
V: TRBV24-1
size: .

DNA: TGTGCCAGCAGCTTCATTGGGTCAAATGAGCAGTTCTTC
CDR3: CASSFIGSNEQFF
D: .
J: TRBJ2-1
V: TRBV7-2
size: many

DNA: TGTGCCAGCAGTCCCCTACCCTACGAGCAGTACTTC
CDR3: CASSPLPYEQYF
D: .
J: TRBJ2-7
V: TRBV2
size: .

DNA: TGTGCCAGCAGCCCGGGAAGCGGGAAAGCCTACAATGAGCAGTTCTTC
CDR3: CASSPGSGKAYNEQFF
D: TRBD2
J: TRBJ2-1
V: TRBV7-9
size: .

DNA: TGTGCCAGCAGTCCCGGGTCCACGTCGGAGACCCAGTACTTC
CDR3: CASSPGSTSETQYF
D: .
J: TRBJ2-5
V: TRBV7-3
size: few

DNA: TGTGCCACCAGCAGAGTGGGGACTAGCCCCGGGGAGCTGTTTTTT
CDR3: CATSRVGTSPGELFF
D: TRBD2
J: TRBJ2-2
V: TRBV15
size: few

DNA: TGTGCCACCAGTGACCCAACCAGGGAGGAGTCCCCGTACAATGAGCAGTTCTTC
CDR3: CATSDPTREESPYNEQFF
D: .
J: TRBJ2-1
V: TRBV24-1
size: few

DNA: TGTGCCACCAGAAGAAGCGAATTACTAGCGGGACTTGGGAACCAGTACTTC
CDR3: CATRRSELLAGLGNQYF
D: TRBD2
J: TRBJ2-5
V: TRBV15
size: .

DNA: TGTGCCAGCAGCTTAGTCAGCGCAGCTAACTATGGCTACACCTTC
CDR3: CASSLVSAANYGYTF
D: .
J: TRBJ1-2
V: TRBV7-9
size: .

DNA: TGCAGCGTTGAGGGCGCGGGCACAGATACGCAGTATTTT
CDR3: CSVEGAGTDTQYF
D: .
J: TRBJ2-3
V: TRBV29-1
size: few

DNA: TGCGCCAGTAGCCGGGGGGACAGGCTAAATTCACCCCTCCACTTT
CDR3: CASSRGDRLNSPLHF
D: TRBD1
J: TRBJ1-6
V: TRBV5-1
size: few

DNA: TGTGCCAGCAGCTTAGTGTCTACCTCAAACAATGAGCAGTTCTTC
CDR3: CASSLVSTSNNEQFF
D: .
J: TRBJ2-1
V: TRBV7-9
size: many

DNA: TGTGCCAGCAGCTTAGCGGAACGAGAGACCCAGTACTTC
CDR3: CASSLAERETQYF
D: .
J: TRBJ2-5
V: TRBV11-2
size: many

DNA: TGTGCCAGCAGCTTAGGTAGGGACAGGGTCTACGAGCAGTACTTC
CDR3: CASSLGRDRVYEQYF
D: TRBD1
J: TRBJ2-7
V: TRBV13
size: few

DNA: TGTGCCAGCTCACCTATCATTTCCCTCACAGCCGATTATGGCTACACCTTC
CDR3: CASSPIISLTADYGYTF
D: .
J: TRBJ1-2
V: TRBV18
size: .

DNA: TGTGCTAGTGGCGGTCCCCTAGATGAGCAGTTCTTC
CDR3: CASGGPLDEQFF
D: .
J: TRBJ2-1
V: TRBV12-5
size: few

DNA: TGTGCCAGCAGTACAATTGATTTGGCCCCACGGTTCTTGAACACTGAAGCTTTCTTT
CDR3: CASSTIDLAPRFLNTEAFF
D: .
J: TRBJ1-1
V: TRBV7-9
size: .

DNA: TGTGCCAGCAGCTTTCCCTATAGCTCCTACAATGAGCAGTTCTTC
CDR3: CASSFPYSSYNEQFF
D: .
J: TRBJ2-1
V: TRBV5-4
size: few

DNA: TGCAGCGTAAAAGAGACGGTTGTTACTGAAGCTTTCTTT
CDR3: CSVKETVVTEAFF
D: .
J: TRBJ1-1
V: TRBV29-1
size: .

DNA: TGTGCCTGGATCCCCCGACAGTTATCTGGAAACACCATATATTTT
CDR3: CAWIPRQLSGNTIYF
D: .
J: TRBJ1-3
V: TRBV30
size: .

DNA: TGCGCCAGCAGCTCGGGGGACATCAACTACGAGCAGTACTTC
CDR3: CASSSGDINYEQYF
D: .
J: TRBJ2-7
V: TRBV5-1
size: .

DNA: TGCGCCAGCATCCTTCCGGGACTGGGAAATGAGCAGTTCTTC
CDR3: CASILPGLGNEQFF
D: .
J: TRBJ2-1
V: TRBV5-1
size: many

DNA: TGTGCCAGCAGCTTAGCGGGAGGAGGGGGTGGCAATCAGCCCCAGCATTTT
CDR3: CASSLAGGGGGNQPQHF
D: .
J: TRBJ1-5
V: TRBV7-3
size: .

DNA: TGTGCCAGCAGTGCATACAGGAGAGCTAACTATGGCTACACCTTC
CDR3: CASSAYRRANYGYTF
D: .
J: TRBJ1-2
V: TRBV12-3/TRBV12-4
size: .

DNA: TGTGCCAGCAGCCAATGGACAGGGACCTACGAGCAGTACTTC
CDR3: CASSQWTGTYEQYF
D: TRBD1
J: TRBJ2-7
V: TRBV3-1
size: .

DNA: TGTGCCAGCAGCCACGAACGACGGAACACTGAAGCTTTCTTT
CDR3: CASSHERRNTEAFF
D: .
J: TRBJ1-1
V: TRBV3-1
size: few

DNA: TGTGCCAGCAGCTTTAGGGGGGCGAGCTCCTACAATGAGCAGTTCTTC
CDR3: CASSFRGASSYNEQFF
D: .
J: TRBJ2-1
V: TRBV11-2
size: many

DNA: TGTGCCAGCAGTTTTACAACAGGGTCCGTCACCGGGGAGCTGTCTTTT
CDR3: CASSFTTGSVTGELSF
D: .
J: TRBJ2-2
V: TRBV3-1
size: .

DNA: TGTGCCAGTAGTATTTGGGGGAACGATCAGCCCCAGCATTTT
CDR3: CASSIWGNDQPQHF
D: .
J: TRBJ1-5
V: TRBV19
size: .

DNA: TGCGCCAGCAGCGAGGGGACAGGGGGCAATCAGCCCCAGCATTTT
CDR3: CASSEGTGGNQPQHF
D: TRBD1
J: TRBJ1-5
V: TRBV5-1
size: few

DNA: TGTGCCAGCAGCTTGAGCGGGGGGGGCGGCAATGAGCAGTTCTTC
CDR3: CASSLSGGGGNEQFF
D: TRBD2
J: TRBJ2-1
V: TRBV5-5
size: many

DNA: TGTGCCAGCAGCTTAGATGGCGGAGGGGGAGAGACCCAGTACTTC
CDR3: CASSLDGGGGETQYF
D: .
J: TRBJ2-5
V: TRBV11-2
size: many

DNA: TGCAGCGCCGAGGCGCCGGAGCAGTACTTC
CDR3: CSAEAPEQYF
D: .
J: TRBJ2-7
V: TRBV29-1
size: .

DNA: TGTGCCAGCAGCTTAGAGGGGACTAGCGGTTCAGATACGCAGTATTTT
CDR3: CASSLEGTSGSDTQYF
D: TRBD2
J: TRBJ2-3
V: TRBV7-2
size: many